These T cell receptor beta chains were read from a single sample in a study of T cells in Graves' hyperthyroidism and ophthalmopathy. TCRdb recomputed calls from the multiplex PCR reads with MiXCR, one row per CDR3 protein. The profile covers roughly 740,000 distinct CDR3 sequences, with approximately 16% appearing a single time and approximately 8.4% taken by the ten largest. The source material was blood. The receptors here all came from a man aged 18 to 35 with Graves' hyperthyroidism. CDR3s include the opening cysteine and the closing phenylalanine or tryptophan. The D gene is left open where the match is weak. Only part of the rows carry a size: once, few, many, or a class if the clone is expanded.

V gene: TRBV6-2/TRBV6-3
J gene: TRBJ1-6
clone size: NA
D gene: NA
CDR3 protein: CASSYLRDGEGSPLHF
CDR3 DNA: TGTGCCAGCAGTTACCTCCGGGACGGCGAGGGTTCACCCCTCCACTTT

V gene: TRBV7-9
J gene: TRBJ1-2
clone size: NA
D gene: TRBD1
CDR3 protein: CASSLGDRDGYTF
CDR3 DNA: TGTGCCAGCAGCTTAGGGGACAGGGACGGCTACACCTTC

V gene: TRBV12-3/TRBV12-4
J gene: TRBJ1-5
clone size: NA
D gene: TRBD1
CDR3 protein: CASSLGRGVQPQHF
CDR3 DNA: TGTGCCAGCAGTTTGGGCAGGGGGGTTCAGCCCCAGCATTTT

V gene: TRBV5-1
J gene: TRBJ2-7
clone size: NA
D gene: TRBD1
CDR3 protein: CASSFVTGNYEQYF
CDR3 DNA: TGCGCCAGCAGCTTTGTGACAGGGAACTACGAGCAGTACTTC

V gene: TRBV24-1
J gene: TRBJ1-4
clone size: few
D gene: TRBD1
CDR3 protein: CATSDSTGGGEKLFF
CDR3 DNA: TGTGCCACCAGTGATTCCACAGGGGGAGGTGAAAAACTGTTTTTT

V gene: TRBV24-1
J gene: TRBJ2-1
clone size: NA
D gene: NA
CDR3 protein: CATSGYNNEQFF
CDR3 DNA: TGTGCCACCTCGGGGTACAACAATGAGCAGTTCTTC

V gene: TRBV2
J gene: TRBJ1-1
clone size: few
D gene: NA
CDR3 protein: CASSTGTAVNTEAFF
CDR3 DNA: TGTGCCAGCAGTACCGGGACGGCAGTGAACACTGAAGCTTTCTTT

V gene: TRBV12-3/TRBV12-4
J gene: TRBJ2-3
clone size: NA
D gene: NA
CDR3 protein: CASRTPGLPQGTQYF
CDR3 DNA: TGTGCCAGCAGAACCCCCGGGCTGCCTCAGGGGACGCAGTATTTT

V gene: TRBV30
J gene: TRBJ2-7
clone size: many
D gene: NA
CDR3 protein: CAWNERVAYEQYF
CDR3 DNA: TGTGCCTGGAATGAAAGGGTGGCCTACGAGCAGTACTTC

V gene: TRBV6-1
J gene: TRBJ2-1
clone size: few
D gene: NA
CDR3 protein: CASSYNYNEQFF
CDR3 DNA: TGTGCCAGCAGTTATAACTACAATGAGCAGTTCTTC

V gene: TRBV9
J gene: TRBJ2-1
clone size: few
D gene: TRBD2
CDR3 protein: CASSGTSGRAGEQFF
CDR3 DNA: TGTGCCAGCAGCGGGACTAGCGGGAGGGCCGGTGAGCAGTTCTTC